This TCR beta chain is from a study of identical twins. Study results and limitations: Insertion counts were lower in abundant cord blood beta clonotypes, a trend that memory repertoires did not show.

CDR1 MGHDK and CDR2 SYGVNS come from the germline V gene. This CDR3 comprises 14 residues. V shed 8 bases, J shed 7 bases, and the junction held 10 bases outside the gene matches. This clonotype showed up many times. Its matching antigen is unknown. MiXCR, applied by TCRdb to the 5' RACE reads, yields one record per CDR3 protein. The table lists about 890,000 distinct CDR3 sequences, about 12% of them singletons, with around 1.5% in the top ten. These same records also appear under a second study, on yellow fever vaccine responses in identical twins. That investigation notes: Twins' vaccine T cell responses were reported to seem partly convergent and partly personalized.

This chain joins TRBV25-1 and TRBJ1-5; 8 bases are shared with TRBD1. The sequence came from a woman in her late teens or twenties in good health. The sample comprised PBMCs. This CDR3 reads CASSGQGGGQPQHF. As DNA, the CDR3 is TGTGCCAGCTCCGGACAGGGAGGAGGACAGCCCCAGCATTTT.